One and the same sample provided the 14 T cell receptor beta chains below, sequenced in a study of neoadjuvant nivolumab and ipilimumab in lung cancer. The protocol was immunoSEQ multiplex PCR, while the TCRdb copy is restricted to in-frame clones and leaves out a portion. The sample yields 39,000 or so clones, roughly 87% seen once. The sequencing used peripheral blood, collected before neoadjuvant nivolumab, alone or with ipilimumab. Source of these receptors: an adult with non-small cell lung cancer.

V usage is TRBV5-4 and J usage is TRBJ2-1; D unclear. Deletions cut 2 bases from V and 6 bases from J, with 12 bases between. From germline, CDR1 is SGHNT and CDR2 YYREEE (reference sequence). The CDR3 totals 14 residues. The CDR3 here is CASSLAPSANEQFF. The CDR3 DNA is TGTGCCAGCAGCTTAGCACCTTCAGCCAATGAGCAGTTCTTC. Supplemented by reference TRBV5-4 and TRBJ2-1, the full variable domain reads ETGVTQSPTHLIKTRGQQVTLRCSSQSGHNTVSWYQQALGQGPQFIFQYYREEENGRGNFPPRFSGLQFPNYSSELNVNALELDDSALYLCASSLAPSANEQFFGPGTRLTVL.

The chain combines TRBV7-8 with TRBJ2-7; D unresolved. Germline V lookup: CDR1 SGHVS, CDR2 FQNEAQ. V was trimmed by 5 bases and J by 4 bases, leaving 12 bases between them. The CDR3 totals 13 residues. The CDR3 coding sequence is TGTGCCAGCAGCACAAGACGGAATTACGAGCAGTACTTC. Translated, it gives CASSTRRNYEQYF.

V usage is TRBV7-3 and J usage is TRBJ2-3; D gene unclear. Germline V gives CDR1 SGHTA, CDR2 FQGTGA. CDR3 length: 16 amino acids. Trimming cost V 5 bases and J 8 bases, with 23 bases left between them. For the CDR3, the DNA is TGTGCCAGCAGCCCCCGACCCACCGTGGGTTCCGGTACGCAGTATTTT. This translates into CASSPRPTVGSGTQYF.

This chain links TRBV2 with TRBJ2-7; D not certain. The CDR3 contains 13 residues. V shed 7 bases and J shed 3 bases, with 13 bases lying between them. Germline V gives CDR1 SNHLY, CDR2 FYNNEI. The CDR3 DNA follows: TGTGCCAGCACTAATAGGTACTTCTACGAGCAGTACTTC. This translates into CASTNRYFYEQYF.

The CDR3 loop is CASSPGLRSSYNEQFF. The CDR3 region has the DNA TGTGCCAGCAGCCCCGGACTACGTAGCTCCTACAATGAGCAGTTCTTC. The chain joins TRBV7-2 to TRBJ2-1; D perhaps matches TRBD2 (6 bases). In germline, CDR1 is SGHTA, CDR2 FQGNSA. V was cut by 5 bases and J by 0 bases, with 14 bases left in between. The CDR3 is 16 residues long.

The V call is TRBV30, the J call TRBJ2-7, with 11 bases lining up with TRBD1. The CDR3 totals 14 residues. Germline loops: CDR1 GTSNPN, CDR2 SVGIG (reference sequence). The V and J ends lost 0 bases and 9 bases, in that order; junction bases with no gene match: 7. The CDR3 bases are TGTGCCTGGAGTGTACTCGGGACAGGGGGGATGCAGTACTTC. The encoded protein is CAWSVLGTGGMQYF.

The rearrangement links TRBV5-1 to TRBJ2-7, with TRBD2 matching 10 bases. The germline V gene has CDR1 SGHRS and CDR2 YFSETQ. Losses at the gene ends were 0 bases for V and 6 bases for J; bases not matched to a gene: 0. The CDR3 extends over 13 amino acids. The CDR3 DNA follows: TGCGCCAGCAGCTTGGGACTAGCGGGCGAGCAGTACTTC. This sequence encodes CASSLGLAGEQYF.

In DNA, the CDR3 is TGTGCCGGCACCGAGGGGGATTACAATGAGCAGTTCTTC. This sequence encodes CAGTEGDYNEQFF. J is TRBJ2-1 and V is TRBV7-9; D possibly corresponds to TRBD1 (6 bases). Trimming pared 11 bases from V and 4 bases from J, leaving 15 bases between. Germline V gene sequence: CDR1 SEHNR, CDR2 FQNEAQ (reference sequence). This CDR3 has 13 residues.

The V gene is TRBV2, the J gene TRBJ2-7, with D perhaps matching TRBD2 (6 bases). Germline CDR1 reads SNHLY; CDR2 reads FYNNEI. The CDR3 consists of 13 residues. V lost 3 bases, J lost 5 bases, and 11 bases lay in between. The CDR3 is CASSEGLANEQYF. Here the CDR3 DNA reads TGTGCCAGCAGTGAGGGTCTAGCGAACGAGCAGTACTTC.

CDR3 coding DNA: TGTGCCAGCAGCGAAAGGGGGGGGGTAGCCACAGATACGCAGTATTTT. Its protein is CASSERGGVATDTQYF. The gene calls are TRBV5-6 and TRBJ2-3; the D gene is possibly TRBD2 (7 bases). Germline lookup yields CDR1 SGHDT and CDR2 YYEEEE. Trimming shortened V by 4 bases and J by 2 bases, and 17 bases separated the two germline ends. The CDR3 spans 16 residues.

The chain uses TRBV30 and TRBJ2-1, with 7 positions matching TRBD2. The CDR3 sequence is 14 residues long. V trimming: 5 bases; J trimming: 6 bases; junction bases outside the gene matches: 10. In germline, CDR1 is GTSNPN, CDR2 SVGIG (reference sequence). CDR3 protein: CAWGGDLSGNEQFF. The CDR3 DNA follows: TGTGCCTGGGGGGGGGACCTATCGGGCAATGAGCAGTTCTTC.

In this sample, this clone turned up once. Germline and junction disagree at one end, which may indicate a read error. The same CDR3 is also encoded by other DNA sequences in this sample. The gene calls are TRBV7-2 and TRBJ2-7, with D perhaps given as TRBD1 or TRBD2 (5 bases each). This CDR3 is built from 16 residues. Germline CDR1 reads SGHTA; CDR2 reads FQGNSA. The CDR3 region has the DNA TGTGCCAGCAGCTTAGACACCGGTTCGCTGAGGGACGAACAGTACTTC. It codes for CASSLDTGSLRDEQYF.

This clone was seen only once. This chain links TRBV6-5 with TRBJ1-1; the D gene is possibly TRBD1 (6 bases). Per germline, CDR1 MNHEY and CDR2 SVGAGI. The V and J ends lost 2 bases and 5 bases respectively, with 15 bases between them. The CDR3 consists of 15 residues. The CDR3 sequence: CASSYLRGRGTEAFF. The CDR3 bases are TGTGCCAGCAGTTACCTCAGGGGTAGAGGGACTGAAGCTTTCTTT.

The rearrangement joins TRBV6-5 to TRBJ2-7; 9 bases are shared with TRBD2. Trimming took 7 bases from V and 4 from J; bases not matched to a gene: 8. This CDR3 has 14 residues. Germline V gene sequence: CDR1 MNHEY, CDR2 SVGAGI. The CDR3 sequence: CASTPTSGFYEQYF. The CDR3 coding sequence is TGTGCCAGCACACCCACTAGCGGGTTTTACGAGCAGTACTTC.